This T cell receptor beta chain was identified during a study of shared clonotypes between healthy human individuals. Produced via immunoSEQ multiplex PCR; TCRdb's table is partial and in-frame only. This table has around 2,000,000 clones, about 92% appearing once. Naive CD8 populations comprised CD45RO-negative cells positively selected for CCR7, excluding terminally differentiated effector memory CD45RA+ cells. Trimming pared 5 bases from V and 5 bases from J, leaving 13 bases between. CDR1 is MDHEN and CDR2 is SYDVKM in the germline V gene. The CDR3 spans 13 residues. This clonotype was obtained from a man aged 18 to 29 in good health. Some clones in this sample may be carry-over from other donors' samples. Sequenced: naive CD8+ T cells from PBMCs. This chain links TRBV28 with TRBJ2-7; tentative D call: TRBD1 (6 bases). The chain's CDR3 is CASSMGAPNEQYF. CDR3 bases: TGTGCCAGCAGTATGGGGGCGCCCAACGAGCAGTACTTC.